Below, 25 T cell receptor beta chains from the same sample are listed, as sequenced in a study of cytomegalovirus exposure and HLA in healthy donors. The PCR was carried out with 60 Vbeta primers and 13 Jbeta primers. Profiled with immunoSEQ multiplex PCR; TCRdb holds only in-frame clones, not every one. Seen here are more than 90,000 clones, about 68% observed once, and the top ten hold 11%. Sequenced input: PBMCs. These receptors were collected from a woman in her fifties or sixties in good health and CMV-seropositive.

The rearrangement uses TRBV18 and TRBJ1-4; D is uncertain. The V gene's germline CDR1 is KGHSH and CDR2 LQKENI. V lost 6 bases to trimming and J lost 8 bases, with 13 bases between them. The CDR3 length is 13 residues. This chain's CDR3 is CASSDTGLEKLFF. CDR3 nucleotide sequence: TGTGCCAGCTCCGACACCGGCTTAGAAAAACTGTTTTTT.

Only a few counts were recorded for this clone. The chain has TRBV11-2 and TRBJ1-1; TRBD1 matches 9 bases. V was pared by 3 bases and J by 2 bases, with 1 base of the junction left unmatched. Looked up from germline, CDR1 is SGHAT and CDR2 is FQNNGV. The CDR3 consists of 14 residues. Here the CDR3 reads CASSFTGGNTEAFF. The CDR3 DNA is TGTGCCAGCAGCTTTACAGGGGGCAACACTGAAGCTTTCTTT.

The chain combines TRBV7-2 with TRBJ2-1, with D hard to call. The CDR3 has 13 amino acids. Germline V gene data show CDR1 as SGHTA and CDR2 as FQGNSA. V was clipped by 2 bases and J by 10 bases, with 12 bases between them. DNA for the CDR3: TGTGCCAGCAGCTTATTCGGGTCAGAAGAGCAGTTCTTC. It codes for CASSLFGSEEQFF. Full variable domain (outside the CDR3, taken from reference TRBV7-2 and TRBJ2-1): GAGVSQSPSNKVTEKGKDVELRCDPISGHTALYWYRQSLGQGLEFLIYFQGNSAPDKSGLPSDRFSAERTGGSVSTLTIQRTQQEDSAVYLCASSLFGSEEQFFGPGTRLTVL.

The rearrangement joins TRBV4-3 to TRBJ2-1, with TRBD2 as a possible D gene (6 bases). With 4 bases removed from V and 9 bases from J, the gap between germline ends came to 22 bases. Germline CDR1 is LGHNA and CDR2 is YSLEER. The CDR3 extends over 16 amino acids. CDR3 bases: TGCGCCAGCAGCCGATACCCCCCGGGAGAGGGTGGTGAGCAGTTCTTC. This encodes CASSRYPPGEGGEQFF.

V and J are TRBV29-1 and TRBJ2-1; 7 bases agree with TRBD2. CDR3 size: 15 residues. The V segment lost 4 bases and the J segment 8 bases; nucleotides outside the gene matches: 14. Germline V gene lookup returns CDR1 SQVTM and CDR2 ANQGSEA. CDR3 amino acids: CSVAAREFLRDEQFF. In nucleotides, the CDR3 is TGCAGCGTTGCTGCGCGGGAGTTCTTAAGGGATGAGCAGTTCTTC.

This clone appeared once. This sequence joins TRBV9 and TRBJ1-2; 7 nucleotides align to TRBD1. In germline, CDR1 is SGDLS, CDR2 YYNGEE. CDR3 length equals 13 residues. V shed 2 bases and J 7 bases; nucleotides not matched to a gene: 5. The CDR3 spells CASSVLQGTGYTF. CDR3 in DNA: TGTGCCAGCAGCGTCCTACAGGGGACTGGCTACACCTTC.

The V call is TRBV27, the J call TRBJ2-7; possible D gene TRBD2, 5 bases. With 2 bases removed from V and 6 bases from J, the gap between germline ends came to 11 bases. This CDR3 region has 13 residues. Germline CDR1 MNHEY, CDR2 SMNVEV (reference sequence). The CDR3 DNA reads TGTGCCAGCAGTTTAGTGTCTGGGAGCGAGCAGTACTTC. Protein sequence: CASSLVSGSEQYF.

This chain links TRBV6-5 with TRBJ1-2; D ambiguous. Germline CDR1 MNHEY, CDR2 SVGAGI. V was pared by 6 bases and J by 2 bases, with 10 bases between. CDR3 size: 13 residues. For the CDR3, the DNA is TGTGCCAGCAGCCAGGATGGCAACTATGGCTACACCTTC. Amino acid sequence: CASSQDGNYGYTF.

There are a few counts of this clone. The chain combines TRBV6-5 with TRBJ2-6; 8 nucleotides match TRBD1. This CDR3 comprises 15 residues. Per the germline V gene, CDR1 is MNHEY and CDR2 is SVGAGI. The V segment lost 6 bases and the J segment 2 bases; nucleotides outside the gene matches: 3. CDR3 sequence: CASRSQGAGANVLTF. DNA of the CDR3: TGTGCCAGCAGGTCACAGGGGGCTGGGGCCAACGTCCTGACTTTC.

The chain has TRBV27 and TRBJ1-5; D not resolved. Germline V lookup: CDR1 MNHEY, CDR2 SMNVEV (reference sequence). The V end was cut by 4 bases, the J end by 5 bases, with 9 bases between. The CDR3 loop spans 13 amino acids. This chain's CDR3 is CASSYGVDQPQHF. The CDR3 nucleotides read TGTGCCAGCAGTTATGGAGTCGATCAGCCCCAGCATTTT.

This chain joins TRBV6-6 and TRBJ2-2, with D perhaps matching TRBD1 (5 bases). With 10 bases removed from V and 4 bases from J, the gap between germline ends came to 16 bases. The CDR3 has 14 residues. Looked up from germline, CDR1 is MNHNY and CDR2 is SVGAGI (reference sequence). CDR3 sequence reads: CATCIEGVTGELFF. As DNA, the CDR3 is TGTGCCACGTGTATTGAAGGGGTCACCGGGGAGCTGTTTTTT.

There are a few counts of this clone. The CDR3 nucleotides read TGTGCCATCAGTACCCGGGACACAGATTCACCCCTCCACTTT. Encoded protein: CAISTRDTDSPLHF. The chain links TRBV10-3 to TRBJ1-6; possibly TRBD1 for D (6 bases). Trimming stripped 5 bases from V and 8 bases from J, with 13 bases between. CDR1 is ENHRY and CDR2 is SYGVKD in the germline V gene. The CDR3 length is 14 residues.

This clone showed up just a few times. The chain has TRBV4-2 and TRBJ2-7; weak D call: TRBD2 (5 bases). The CDR3 extends over 14 amino acids. V lost 1 base and J 5 bases, leaving 12 bases between the germline ends. Germline V gene lookup returns CDR1 LGHNA and CDR2 YNFKEQ. The CDR3 coding sequence is TGTGCCAGCAGCCAAGGTGGTAGCGAAAACGAGCAGTACTTC. It codes for CASSQGGSENEQYF.

The rearrangement links TRBV29-1 to TRBJ1-1; D gene ambiguous. The V gene lost 2 bases and the J gene lost 1 base, with 8 bases spanning the gap. The CDR3 contains 13 residues. The germline CDR1 and CDR2 sequences are SQVTM and ANQGSEA. CDR3: CSVEIQRNTEAFF. CDR3 coding DNA: TGCAGCGTTGAAATACAGAGGAACACTGAAGCTTTCTTT.

The CDR3 region is CASSEGTGGWALHF. The DNA for the CDR3 is TGTGCCAGCAGTGAAGGGACAGGGGGTTGGGCCCTCCACTTT. The chain employs TRBV2 and TRBJ1-6; 10 bases are a match to TRBD1. Per the germline V gene, CDR1 is SNHLY and CDR2 is FYNNEI. The CDR3 contains 14 residues. Trimming removed 1 base from V and 14 bases from J; junction bases left unmatched: 5.

This chain uses TRBV4-2 with TRBJ2-1; D uncertain. Germline CDR1 is LGHNA and CDR2 is YNFKEQ. The V end was cut by 0 bases, the J end by 7 bases, with 16 bases between. The CDR3 covers 16 residues. The chain's CDR3 is CASSQDHGALWNEQFF. Written as DNA, the CDR3 is TGTGCCAGCAGCCAAGATCACGGTGCCTTATGGAATGAGCAGTTCTTC.

This chain joins TRBV7-2 and TRBJ1-6; 7 bases align to TRBD1. Germline CDR1 and CDR2: SGHTA and FQGNSA. This CDR3 has 14 residues. J lost 7 bases, V lost 4 bases, and 4 bases had no gene match. In DNA, the CDR3 is TGTGCCAGCAGCTCCGGGACAGAGAATTCACCCCTCCACTTT. It encodes CASSSGTENSPLHF.

This clone was detected a few times. Other DNA sequences in the sample encode the same CDR3. This sequence joins TRBV7-2 and TRBJ2-2, with D uncertain. This CDR3 spans 13 amino acids. The V end lost 5 bases, the J end lost 5 bases, and 9 bases lay between the germline ends. Germline values: CDR1 SGHTA, CDR2 FQGNSA. This CDR3 is CASSLPGTGELFF. The CDR3 DNA reads TGTGCCAGCAGCCTCCCGGGTACCGGGGAGCTGTTTTTT.

V and J are TRBV5-1 and TRBJ2-7, with 10 bases lining up with TRBD2. The V segment lost 7 bases and the J segment 3 bases; nucleotides outside the gene matches: 7. CDR1 and CDR2 (germline): SGHRS, YFSETQ. The CDR3 runs 14 residues. The CDR3 spells CASGSTSGDYEQYF. The CDR3 DNA reads TGCGCCAGCGGGTCCACTAGCGGGGACTACGAGCAGTACTTC.

The chain combines TRBV4-3 with TRBJ2-5; 7 bases match TRBD1. Matching the DNA end better, TRBJ2-7 makes the J call doubtful. CDR3 length: 15 amino acids. Germline V gene data show CDR1 as LGHNA and CDR2 as YSLEER. CDR3 sequence: CASSQGQGLAYEQYF. The CDR3 bases are TGCGCCAGCAGCCAAGGACAGGGTCTGGCCTACGAGCAGTACTTC.

The sample holds a few counts of this clone. The chain carries TRBV7-2 and TRBJ1-4; 7 nucleotides align to TRBD1. Germline CDR1 is SGHTA and CDR2 is FQGNSA. The CDR3 spans 15 residues. V was pared by 2 bases and J by 2 bases, with 2 bases of the junction left unmatched. Written as DNA, the CDR3 is TGTGCCAGCAGCTTACAGGGGGGCACTAATGAAAAACTGTTTTTT. Amino acid sequence: CASSLQGGTNEKLFF.

This clone was found a few times. V and J are TRBV18 and TRBJ1-4, with 10 bases fitting TRBD1. Germline-derived CDR1 and CDR2 are KGHSH and LQKENI. This CDR3 has 18 amino acids. Losses at the gene ends were 6 bases for V and 4 bases for J; bases not matched to a gene: 14. The CDR3 DNA reads TGTGCCAGCTCGTCCTTGCTTGGGACAGGGGCCAATAATGAAAAACTGTTTTTT. Translation: CASSSLLGTGANNEKLFF.

The chain has TRBV5-5 and TRBJ1-5; TRBD1 is a possible D gene (6 bases). The V and J ends lost 0 bases and 1 base respectively, with 8 bases between them. The CDR3 covers 15 residues. From germline, CDR1 is SGHKS and CDR2 YYEKEE (reference sequence). CDR3 DNA: TGTGCCAGCAGCTTGGGGGGGCAGAGCAATCAGCCCCAGCATTTT. Its protein product is CASSLGGQSNQPQHF.

The chain couples TRBV4-3 to TRBJ2-7; D possibly corresponds to TRBD2 (6 bases). This CDR3 has 14 residues. The germline V gene encodes CDR1 LGHNA and CDR2 YSLEER. The ends were cut back, 1 base at V and 7 bases at J, with 14 bases in the middle. The CDR3 loop is CASSQGGERWEQYF. CDR3 nucleotide sequence: TGCGCCAGCAGCCAAGGGGGGGAGCGCTGGGAGCAGTACTTC.

Points on this clone: Other nucleotide sequences in the sample specify the same CDR3. The chain couples TRBV13 to TRBJ2-7, with 8 bases fitting TRBD1. Germline-derived CDR1 and CDR2 are PRHDT and FYEKMQ (reference sequence). The V segment lost 5 bases and the J segment 3 bases; nucleotides outside the gene matches: 6. The CDR3 loop spans 14 amino acids. The CDR3 here is CASSLGQGLYEQYF. The DNA of the CDR3 is TGTGCCAGCAGCCTCGGACAGGGTCTCTACGAGCAGTACTTC.